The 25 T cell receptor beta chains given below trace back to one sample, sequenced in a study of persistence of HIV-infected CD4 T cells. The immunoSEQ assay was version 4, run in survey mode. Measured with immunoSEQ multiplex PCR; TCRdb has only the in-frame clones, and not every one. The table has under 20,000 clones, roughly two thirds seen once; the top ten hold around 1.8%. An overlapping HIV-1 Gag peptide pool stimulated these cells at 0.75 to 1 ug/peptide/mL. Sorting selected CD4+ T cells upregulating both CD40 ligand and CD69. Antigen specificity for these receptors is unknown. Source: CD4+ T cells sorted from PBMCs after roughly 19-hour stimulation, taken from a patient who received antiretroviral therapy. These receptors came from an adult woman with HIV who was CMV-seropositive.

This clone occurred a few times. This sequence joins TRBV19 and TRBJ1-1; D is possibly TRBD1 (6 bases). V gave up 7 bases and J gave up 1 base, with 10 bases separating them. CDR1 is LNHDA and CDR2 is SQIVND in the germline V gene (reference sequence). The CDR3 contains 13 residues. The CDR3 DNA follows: TGTGCCAGTAATGAGGGACAGAACACTGAAGCTTTCTTT. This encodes CASNEGQNTEAFF.

The CDR3 bases are TGCGCCAGCAGCTTGACTGGGACAGGGGCCCTCACAGATACGCAGTATTTT. It specifies CASSLTGTGALTDTQYF. The V call is TRBV5-1, the J call TRBJ2-3, with 10 bases that match TRBD1. Losses at the gene ends were 1 base for V and 2 bases for J; bases not matched to a gene: 7. The germline gives CDR1 SGHRS, CDR2 YFSETQ. CDR3 length: 17 amino acids.

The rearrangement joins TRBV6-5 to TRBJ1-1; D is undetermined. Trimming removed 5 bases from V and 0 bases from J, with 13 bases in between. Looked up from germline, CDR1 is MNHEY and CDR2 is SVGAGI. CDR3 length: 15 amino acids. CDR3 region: CASSPRTPVNTEAFF. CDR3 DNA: TGTGCCAGCAGTCCTCGGACGCCAGTGAACACTGAAGCTTTCTTT.

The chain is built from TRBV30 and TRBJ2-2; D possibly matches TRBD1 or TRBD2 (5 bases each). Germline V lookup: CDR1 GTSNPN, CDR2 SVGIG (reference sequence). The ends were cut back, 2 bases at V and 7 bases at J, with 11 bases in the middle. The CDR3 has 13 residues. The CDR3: CAWSRGRDGELFF. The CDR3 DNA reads TGTGCCTGGAGTCGGGGACGCGACGGGGAGCTGTTTTTT.

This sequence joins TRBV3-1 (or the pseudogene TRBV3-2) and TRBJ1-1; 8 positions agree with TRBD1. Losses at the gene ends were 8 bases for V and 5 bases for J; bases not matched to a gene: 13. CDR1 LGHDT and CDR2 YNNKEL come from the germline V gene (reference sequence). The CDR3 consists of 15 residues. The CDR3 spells CASGSPGGGTTEAFF. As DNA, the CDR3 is TGTGCCAGCGGATCTCCAGGGGGCGGAACAACTGAAGCTTTCTTT.

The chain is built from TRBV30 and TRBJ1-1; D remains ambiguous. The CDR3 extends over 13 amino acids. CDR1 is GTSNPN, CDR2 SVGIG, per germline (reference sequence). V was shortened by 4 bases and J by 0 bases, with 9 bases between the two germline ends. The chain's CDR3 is CAWNPQMNTEAFF. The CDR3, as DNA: TGTGCCTGGAACCCCCAAATGAACACTGAAGCTTTCTTT. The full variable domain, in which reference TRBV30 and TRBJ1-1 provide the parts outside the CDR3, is SQTIHQWPATLVQPVGSPLSLECTVEGTSNPNLYWYRQAAGRGLQLLFYSVGIGQISSEVPQNLSASRPQDRQFILSSKKLLLSDSGFYLCAWNPQMNTEAFFGQGTRLTVV.

The chain's CDR3 is CASSWPHRGVAGYTF. CDR3 DNA sequence: TGTGCCAGCAGCTGGCCTCACAGGGGGGTCGCTGGCTACACCTTC. The rearrangement uses TRBV7-3 and TRBJ1-2; 8 positions agree with TRBD1. CDR3 length equals 15 residues. Germline-derived CDR1 and CDR2 are SGHTA and FQGTGA. With 4 bases clipped from V and 7 bases from J, the junction kept 11 bases outside the gene matches.

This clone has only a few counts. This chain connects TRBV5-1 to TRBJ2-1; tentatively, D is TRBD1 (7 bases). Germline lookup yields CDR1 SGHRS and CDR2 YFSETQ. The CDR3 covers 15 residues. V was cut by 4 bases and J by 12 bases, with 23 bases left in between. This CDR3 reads CASSLEGTGVGRQFF. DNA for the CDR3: TGCGCCAGCAGCCTGGAGGGCACAGGGGTGGGAAGGCAGTTCTTC.

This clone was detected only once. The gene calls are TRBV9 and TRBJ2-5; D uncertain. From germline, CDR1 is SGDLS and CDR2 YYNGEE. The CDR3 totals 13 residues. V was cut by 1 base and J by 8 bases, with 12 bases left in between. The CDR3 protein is CASSVTLVDTQYF. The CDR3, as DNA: TGTGCCAGCAGCGTAACCCTGGTTGATACCCAGTACTTC.

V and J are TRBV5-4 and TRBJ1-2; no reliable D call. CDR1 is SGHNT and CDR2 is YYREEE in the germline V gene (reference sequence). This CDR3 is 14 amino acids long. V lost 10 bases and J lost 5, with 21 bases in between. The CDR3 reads CASHTPGFKYGYTF. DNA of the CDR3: TGTGCCTCTCATACGCCGGGGTTCAAGTATGGCTACACCTTC.

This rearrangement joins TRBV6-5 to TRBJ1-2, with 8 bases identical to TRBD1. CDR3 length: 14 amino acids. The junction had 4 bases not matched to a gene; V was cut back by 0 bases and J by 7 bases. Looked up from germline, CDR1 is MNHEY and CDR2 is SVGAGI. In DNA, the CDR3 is TGTGCCAGCAGTTACTCCCAGGGGGCAGGTGGCTACACCTTC. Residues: CASSYSQGAGGYTF.

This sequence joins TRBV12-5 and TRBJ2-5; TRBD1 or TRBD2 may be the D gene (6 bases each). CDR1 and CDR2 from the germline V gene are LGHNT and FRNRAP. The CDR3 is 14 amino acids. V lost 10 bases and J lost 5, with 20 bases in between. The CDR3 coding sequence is TGTGCTACTACAGACCCCGGGGGACACGAGACCCAGTACTTC. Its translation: CATTDPGGHETQYF.

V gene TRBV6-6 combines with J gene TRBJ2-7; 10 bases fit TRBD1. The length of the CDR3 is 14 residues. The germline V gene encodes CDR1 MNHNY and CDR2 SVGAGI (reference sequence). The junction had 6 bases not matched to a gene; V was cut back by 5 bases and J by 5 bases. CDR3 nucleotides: TGTGCCAGCAGTCCTGGACAGGGGGTAAACGAGCAGTACGTC. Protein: CASSPGQGVNEQYV.

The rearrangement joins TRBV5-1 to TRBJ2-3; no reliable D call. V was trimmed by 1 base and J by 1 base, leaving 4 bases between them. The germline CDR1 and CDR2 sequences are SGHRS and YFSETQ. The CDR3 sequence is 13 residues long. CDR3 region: CASSLSGTDTQYF. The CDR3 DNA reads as TGCGCCAGCAGCTTGTCGGGCACAGATACGCAGTATTTT.

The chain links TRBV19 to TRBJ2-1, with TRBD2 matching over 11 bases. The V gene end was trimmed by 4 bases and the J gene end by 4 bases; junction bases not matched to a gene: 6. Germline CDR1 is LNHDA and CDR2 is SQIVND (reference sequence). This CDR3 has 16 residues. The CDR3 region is CASSTLAGGLYNEQFF. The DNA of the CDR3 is TGTGCCAGTAGTACGTTAGCGGGGGGGCTATACAATGAGCAGTTCTTC.

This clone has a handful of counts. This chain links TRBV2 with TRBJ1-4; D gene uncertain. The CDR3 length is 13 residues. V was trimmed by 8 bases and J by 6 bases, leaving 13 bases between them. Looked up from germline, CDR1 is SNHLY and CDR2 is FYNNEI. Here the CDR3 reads CASSGLKYEKLFF. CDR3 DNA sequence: TGTGCCAGCTCTGGACTCAAGTATGAAAAACTGTTTTTT.

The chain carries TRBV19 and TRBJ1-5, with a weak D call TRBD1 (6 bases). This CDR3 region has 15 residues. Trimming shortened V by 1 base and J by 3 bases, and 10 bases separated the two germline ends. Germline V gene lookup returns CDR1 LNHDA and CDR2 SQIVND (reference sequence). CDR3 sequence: CASSIGRTANQPQHF. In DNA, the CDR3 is TGTGCCAGTAGTATAGGCAGGACAGCCAATCAGCCCCAGCATTTT.

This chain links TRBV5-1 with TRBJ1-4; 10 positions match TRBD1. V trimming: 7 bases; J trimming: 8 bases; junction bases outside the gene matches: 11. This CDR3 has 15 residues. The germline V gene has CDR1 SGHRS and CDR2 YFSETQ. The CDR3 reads CASSPRTGGLEKLFF. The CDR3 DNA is TGCGCCAGCTCCCCCCGGACAGGGGGACTCGAAAAACTGTTTTTT.

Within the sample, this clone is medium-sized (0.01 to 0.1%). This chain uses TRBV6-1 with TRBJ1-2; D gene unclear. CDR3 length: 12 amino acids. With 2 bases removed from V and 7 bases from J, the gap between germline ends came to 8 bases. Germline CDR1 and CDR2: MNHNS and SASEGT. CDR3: CASSEPTRGYTF. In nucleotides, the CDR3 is TGTGCCAGCAGTGAACCGACGCGTGGCTACACCTTC.

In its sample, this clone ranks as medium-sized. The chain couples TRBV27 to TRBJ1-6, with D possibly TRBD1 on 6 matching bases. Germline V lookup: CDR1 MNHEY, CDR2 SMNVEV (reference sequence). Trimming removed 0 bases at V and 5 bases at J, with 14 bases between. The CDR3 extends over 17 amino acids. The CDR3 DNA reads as TGTGCCAGCAGTTTATCAGGGGGGGGCATAAATAATTCACCCCTCCACTTT. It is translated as CASSLSGGGINNSPLHF.

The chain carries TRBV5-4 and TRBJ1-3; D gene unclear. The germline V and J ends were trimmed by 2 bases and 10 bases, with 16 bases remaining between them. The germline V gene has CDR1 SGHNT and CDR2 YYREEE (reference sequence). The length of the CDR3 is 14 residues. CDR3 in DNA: TGTGCCAGCAGCTTTGACCGCTCGGAGGGAACCATATATTTT. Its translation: CASSFDRSEGTIYF.

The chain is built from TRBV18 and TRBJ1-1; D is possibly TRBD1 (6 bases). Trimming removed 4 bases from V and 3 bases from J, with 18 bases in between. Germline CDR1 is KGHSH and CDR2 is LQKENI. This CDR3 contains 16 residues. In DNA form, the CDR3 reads TGTGCCAGCTCACTCGAGCGGGGGCGCCAGGACACTGAAGCTTTCTTT. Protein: CASSLERGRQDTEAFF. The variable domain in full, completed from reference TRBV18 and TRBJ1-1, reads NAGVMQNPRHLVRRRGQEARLRCSPMKGHSHVYWYRQLPEEGLKFMVYLQKENIIDESGMPKERFSAEFPKEGPSILRIQQVVRGDSAAYFCASSLERGRQDTEAFFGQGTRLTVV.

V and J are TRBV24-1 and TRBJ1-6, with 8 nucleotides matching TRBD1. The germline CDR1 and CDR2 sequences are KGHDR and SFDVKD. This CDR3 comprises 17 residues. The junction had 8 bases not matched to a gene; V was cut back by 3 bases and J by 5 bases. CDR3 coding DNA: TGTGCCACCAGTGATCCTGCCAGGGGGCAAAATAATTCACCCCTCCACTTT. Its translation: CATSDPARGQNNSPLHF.

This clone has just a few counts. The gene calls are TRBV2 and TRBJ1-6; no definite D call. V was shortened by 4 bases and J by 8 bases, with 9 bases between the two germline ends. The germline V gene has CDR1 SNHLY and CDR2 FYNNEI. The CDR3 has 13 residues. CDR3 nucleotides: TGTGCCAGCAGTGTGGGAAGGGATTCACCCCTCCACTTT. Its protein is CASSVGRDSPLHF.

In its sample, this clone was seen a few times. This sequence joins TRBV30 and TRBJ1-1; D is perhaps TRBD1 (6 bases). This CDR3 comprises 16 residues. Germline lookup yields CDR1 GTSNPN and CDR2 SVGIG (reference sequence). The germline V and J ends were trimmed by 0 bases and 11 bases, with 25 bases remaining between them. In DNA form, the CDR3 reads TGTGCCTGGAGTGTAATTCCGCGACAGGACTTGACCTGGGCTTTCTTT. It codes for CAWSVIPRQDLTWAFF.